The clone carrying this T cell receptor (beta chain) showed up just a few times. The record originates from a study of blood T cell repertoires in COVID-19. This CDR3 contains 16 residues. Trimming took off 1 base at V and 0 bases at J, with 10 bases between the two ends. The V gene's germline CDR1 is SGHTA and CDR2 FQGNSA. The method was immunoSEQ multiplex PCR; TCRdb's version includes in-frame clones alone and lacks a portion of them. The table lists 200,000 to 250,000 clones, about 90% of them singletons, with about 15% in the top ten. The sample was PBMCs or T cells enriched from blood (not recorded which). The chain combines TRBV7-2 with TRBJ2-1, with no clear D. This TCR was sampled from a woman in her forties or fifties with acute COVID-19. In nucleotides, the CDR3 is TGTGCCAGCAGCTTAGGTACTTCAAGCTCCTACAATGAGCAGTTCTTC. Translation: CASSLGTSSSYNEQFF.